These T cell receptor beta chains were read from a single sample in a study of identical twins. TCRdb reprocessed the 5' RACE reads via MiXCR and lists one record per CDR3 protein. Among 500,000 to 650,000 distinct CDR3 sequences listed, about 22% were seen once. This same sample was also part of a study on yellow fever vaccine responses in identical twins.

Sequencing was done on a sample of CD4+ T cells sorted from blood. The source is a woman between 18 and 29 years old in good health. The CDR3 runs from the conserved cysteine through the conserved F or W. D genes are given only for firm matches. Where a row states a size, it is once, few, many or the class of an expanded clone; other rows omit it.

-,TRBJ2-1,TRBV5-5,-,TGTGCCAGCAGCTTGAAGGCGGGCAATGAGCAGTTCTTC,CASSLKAGNEQFF
once,TRBJ2-7,TRBV7-2,-,TGTGCCAGCAGCTTACGGGCGGGCGACGAGCAGTACTTC,CASSLRAGDEQYF
-,TRBJ2-3,TRBV9,TRBD1,TGTGCCAGCAAACGGACAGGGCGGCATACGCAGTATTTT,CASKRTGRHTQYF
few,TRBJ2-3,TRBV5-1,TRBD2,TGCGCCAGCAGCAGAGAGGGACTAGAAGGCACAGATACGCAGTATTTT,CASSREGLEGTDTQYF
few,TRBJ2-5,TRBV5-6,TRBD1,TGTGCCAGCAGCTCCACTACGGGACAGCTAAAGACCCAGTACTTC,CASSSTTGQLKTQYF
-,TRBJ2-7,TRBV11-3,-,TGTGCCAGCAGCTCTGCGGGATTCTCCTTTTACGAGCAGTACTTC,CASSSAGFSFYEQYF
few,TRBJ1-5,TRBV15,-,TGTGCCACCAGCAGAGATTCTACGCAGCCCCAGCATTTT,CATSRDSTQPQHF
-,TRBJ1-3,TRBV27,-,TGTGCCAGCAGTGGGGGGGTTAATACTGGAAACACCATATATTTT,CASSGGVNTGNTIYF
-,TRBJ2-3,TRBV6-4,-,TGTGCCAGCAGTGCGGGTCTACGGGCAGATACGCAGTATTTT,CASSAGLRADTQYF
few,TRBJ2-3,TRBV6-5,TRBD2,TGTGCCAGCAGATACCCGGGGGGAACAGATACGCAGTATTTT,CASRYPGGTDTQYF
once,TRBJ2-4,TRBV23-1,-,TGCGCCAGCAGTCACCACGCTAGATACATGGCCAAAAACATTCAGTACTTC,CASSHHARYMAKNIQYF
-,TRBJ2-1,TRBV24-1,TRBD2,TGTGCCACCAGTGGTTCGGCGGGAGGGCCGGGGAATGAGCAGTTCTTC,CATSGSAGGPGNEQFF
-,TRBJ2-3,TRBV12-3/TRBV12-4,TRBD2,TGTGCCAGCAGCCCTCGGACTAGCGGGAGGCGAAAAGATACGCAGTATTTT,CASSPRTSGRRKDTQYF
few,TRBJ2-3,TRBV20-1,-,TGCAGTGCCCGGGGGCTGACAGATACGCAGTATTTT,CSARGLTDTQYF
-,TRBJ2-7,TRBV16,TRBD2,TGTGCCAGCAGCCTACGTAGCGGGAGAAGTCGATCCTACGAGCAGTACTTC,CASSLRSGRSRSYEQYF
-,TRBJ2-1,TRBV28,TRBD2,TGTGCCAGCAGTTTCGTGAGGTCCCTAGCGGGGGGTCCTGACTACAATGAGCAGTTCTTC,CASSFVRSLAGGPDYNEQFF
-,TRBJ2-4,TRBV28,TRBD1,TGTGCCAGCAGTTTATTGGACAGGGTTGCCAAAAACATTCAGTACTTC,CASSLLDRVAKNIQYF
few,TRBJ2-1,TRBV5-1,-,TGCGCCAGCAGCCTGCCCGGTGTGGGGGATGAGCAGTTCTTC,CASSLPGVGDEQFF
few,TRBJ2-7,TRBV4-1,TRBD2,TGCGCCAGCAGCCAAGACCAGGATAGGCTAGCGGGAGGGCACGAGCAGTACTTC,CASSQDQDRLAGGHEQYF
few,TRBJ2-1,TRBV24-1,-,TGTGCCACCAGTGACCCCCCCAGGTATGAGCAGTTCTTC,CATSDPPRYEQFF
-,TRBJ2-2,TRBV12-3/TRBV12-4,-,TGTGCCAGCAGCCCCACTCTAGCGCTTAACACCGGGGAGCTGTTTTTT,CASSPTLALNTGELFF
-,TRBJ2-5,TRBV18,-,TGTGCCAGCTCACCACTCTCGAAGACCCAGTACTTC,CASSPLSKTQYF
-,TRBJ2-5,TRBV21-1,-,TGTGCCAGCAGCATACAACCGGGACTAGCGGGAGATTATCCCCAAGAGACCCAGTACTTC,CASSIQPGLAGDYPQETQYF
once,TRBJ2-3,TRBV24-1,-,TGTGCCACCAGTGATTGGCAGGGACAAGATACGCAGTATTTT,CATSDWQGQDTQYF
-,TRBJ2-2,TRBV28,TRBD1,TGTGCCAGCAGTTTACCCTTGACAGGGGCCACCGGGGAGCTGTTTTTT,CASSLPLTGATGELFF
few,TRBJ1-4,TRBV28,-,TGTGCCAGCAGTTTTTTTGGAACTGTACTGTTTTTT,CASSFFGTVLFF
few,TRBJ2-7,TRBV6-5,-,TGTGCCAGCAGTTACTCTCATAGAGTAACAGGGAGGTACGAGCAGTACTTC,CASSYSHRVTGRYEQYF
-,TRBJ2-1,TRBV3-1,-,TGTGCCAGCAGCCAAGACTGGGGGGCGGAGGATGAGCAGTTCTTC,CASSQDWGAEDEQFF
-,TRBJ2-7,TRBV4-1,-,TGCGCCAGCAGCCCCCGGGGGGACAGCGGAGCCTACGAGCAGTACTTC,CASSPRGDSGAYEQYF
few,TRBJ2-1,TRBV7-8,-,TGTGCCAGCAGCGCCAGGGACCGATACAATGAGCAGTTCTTC,CASSARDRYNEQFF
few,TRBJ2-3,TRBV28,-,TGTGCCAGCAGTTCCGCAACATTCACAGATACGCAGTATTTT,CASSSATFTDTQYF
-,TRBJ2-7,TRBV2,-,TGTGCCAGCAATCTTGGGACCGCGACCGTTGAGCAGTACTTC,CASNLGTATVEQYF
-,TRBJ2-2,TRBV6-6,-,TGTGCCAGCAGTTACTCGGGCACCGGGGAGCTGTTTTTT,CASSYSGTGELFF
-,TRBJ2-1,TRBV7-8,TRBD1,TGTGCCAGCAGCTTAGTTGGTGCAGGGGGCTCGAATGAGCAGTTCTTC,CASSLVGAGGSNEQFF
many,TRBJ2-1,TRBV7-3,-,TGTGCCAGCAGCTTAACCTCGAGCTCCTACAATGAGCAGTTCTTC,CASSLTSSSYNEQFF
few,TRBJ2-1,TRBV5-4,-,TGTGCCAGCAGCCACCTCTACAATGAGCAGTTCTTC,CASSHLYNEQFF
-,TRBJ1-2,TRBV5-1,-,TGCGCCAGCAGCTCTAACGGGGACTATGGCTACACCTTC,CASSSNGDYGYTF
few,TRBJ2-3,TRBV20-1,-,TGCAGTGCTCCTGGCCCCCGAGGGCCAGATACGCAGTATTTT,CSAPGPRGPDTQYF
-,TRBJ2-1,TRBV5-5,-,TGTGCCAGCACCAGGGGCCCCCGCAATGAGCAGTTCTTC,CASTRGPRNEQFF
-,TRBJ2-3,TRBV11-3,TRBD2,TGTGCCAGCAGCCTCAGGACTAGCGGGAGTGCAGATACGCAGTATTTT,CASSLRTSGSADTQYF
few,TRBJ1-6,TRBV10-3,TRBD1,TGTGCCATCAGTGAAGCCGGGACAGGGCTTAATTCACCCCTCCACTTT,CAISEAGTGLNSPLHF
few,TRBJ2-5,TRBV4-1,-,TGCGCCAGCAGCCAAGATTGGGGGGCCACGTACCAAGAGACCCAGTACTTC,CASSQDWGATYQETQYF
few,TRBJ2-5,TRBV20-1,TRBD1,TGCAGTGCTAGAGCGGGACAGGGCTCACGCGGGTACCAAGAGACCCAGTACTTC,CSARAGQGSRGYQETQYF
few,TRBJ1-2,TRBV4-2,-,TGTGCCAGCAGCCAAGATTTAACACCAGAGGGTTCTTCTGGCTACACCTTC,CASSQDLTPEGSSGYTF
-,TRBJ2-3,TRBV18,TRBD2,TGTGCCAGCTCACCACGGGCCCCCGCGGGAGGTCCCACAGATACGCAGTATTTT,CASSPRAPAGGPTDTQYF
few,TRBJ2-2,TRBV6-2/TRBV6-3,TRBD2,TGTGCCAGCAGTCGATGGACTAGCGTTAACACCGGGGAGCTGTTTTTT,CASSRWTSVNTGELFF
-,TRBJ2-7,TRBV28,-,TGTGCCAGCAGTTTTTACAGCTACGAGCAGTACTTC,CASSFYSYEQYF
many,TRBJ2-7,TRBV20-1,-,TGCAGTGCTAGATTTGGGGCAGAGCAGTACTTC,CSARFGAEQYF
-,TRBJ2-1,TRBV19,-,TGTGCCAGTAGTAGGAGGGACTACAATGAGCAGTTCTTC,CASSRRDYNEQFF
few,TRBJ2-2,TRBV12-3/TRBV12-4,-,TGTGCCAGCAGTTTAGAGTTGGGGATGGGGGAGCTGTTTTTT,CASSLELGMGELFF
-,TRBJ2-3,TRBV12-3/TRBV12-4,-,TGTGCCAGCAGTTTAGTCAGAGTAGCGGCCACAGATACGCAGTATTTT,CASSLVRVAATDTQYF
-,TRBJ2-1,TRBV5-1,TRBD1,TGCGCCAGCAGCGTCCGGTCAGGGGGCATCTACAATGAGCAGTTCTTC,CASSVRSGGIYNEQFF
-,TRBJ1-1,TRBV18,-,TGTGCCAGCTCACCAGATGACCTGAACACTGAAGCTTTCTTT,CASSPDDLNTEAFF
few,TRBJ2-7,TRBV7-9,-,TGTGCCAGCAGCTTCACCCAGGGGGGTAGCTACGAGCAGTACTTC,CASSFTQGGSYEQYF
few,TRBJ2-1,TRBV5-6,-,TGTGCCAGCAGCAAGGGGTACAATGAGCAGTTCTTC,CASSKGYNEQFF
-,TRBJ2-5,TRBV28,-,TGTGCCAGCAGTTCCACGGGGACCCAGTACTTC,CASSSTGTQYF
-,TRBJ1-6,TRBV3-1,-,TGTGCCAGCAGCCTAGCAGACAGAGGGGTCACCCTCCACTTT,CASSLADRGVTLHF
-,TRBJ2-3,TRBV5-1,-,TGCGCCAGCAAAGGACAGACCTTTAGCACAGATACGCAGTATTTT,CASKGQTFSTDTQYF
-,TRBJ1-1,TRBV29-1,TRBD1,TGCAGCGTCGGCCCAGGGGGGCACACTGAAGCTTTCTTT,CSVGPGGHTEAFF
few,TRBJ2-4,TRBV2,-,TGTGCCAGCAGTGAAGAAGTTATAGCCAAAAACATTCAGTACTTC,CASSEEVIAKNIQYF